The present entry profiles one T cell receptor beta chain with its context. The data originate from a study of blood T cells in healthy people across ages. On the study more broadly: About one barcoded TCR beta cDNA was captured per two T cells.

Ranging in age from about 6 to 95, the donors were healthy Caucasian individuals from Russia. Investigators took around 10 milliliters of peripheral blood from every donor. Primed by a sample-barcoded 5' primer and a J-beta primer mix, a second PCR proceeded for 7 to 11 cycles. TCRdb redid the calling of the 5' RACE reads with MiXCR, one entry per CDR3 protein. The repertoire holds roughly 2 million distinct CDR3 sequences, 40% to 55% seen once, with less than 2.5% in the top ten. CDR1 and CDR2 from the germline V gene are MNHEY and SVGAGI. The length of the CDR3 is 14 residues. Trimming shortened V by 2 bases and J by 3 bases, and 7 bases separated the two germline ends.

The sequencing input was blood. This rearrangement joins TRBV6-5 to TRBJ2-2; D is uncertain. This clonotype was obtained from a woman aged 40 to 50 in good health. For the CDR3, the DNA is TGTGCCAGCAGTTACGAGCTTGACACCGGGGAGCTGTTTTTT. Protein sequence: CASSYELDTGELFF.